The sequence of this T cell receptor (beta chain) was determined in a study of blood T cell repertoires in COVID-19. Generated by immunoSEQ multiplex PCR, the TCRdb table keeps only in-frame clones and is missing some. The sample lists 50,000 to 70,000 clones, about 91% occurring once. The specimen sequenced was peripheral blood. The clonotype was recovered from a man in his 60s with acute or convalescent COVID-19.

CDR3 amino acids: CASSEFLAIPYEQYF. The CDR3 DNA reads TGTGCCAGCAGTGAATTTCTAGCGATCCCCTACGAGCAGTACTTC. V usage is TRBV6-1 and J usage is TRBJ2-7; D might be TRBD2 (6 bases). The CDR3 extends over 15 amino acids. Trimming left V 2 bases short and J 2 bases short, with 13 bases between. Germline V gives CDR1 MNHNS, CDR2 SASEGT.